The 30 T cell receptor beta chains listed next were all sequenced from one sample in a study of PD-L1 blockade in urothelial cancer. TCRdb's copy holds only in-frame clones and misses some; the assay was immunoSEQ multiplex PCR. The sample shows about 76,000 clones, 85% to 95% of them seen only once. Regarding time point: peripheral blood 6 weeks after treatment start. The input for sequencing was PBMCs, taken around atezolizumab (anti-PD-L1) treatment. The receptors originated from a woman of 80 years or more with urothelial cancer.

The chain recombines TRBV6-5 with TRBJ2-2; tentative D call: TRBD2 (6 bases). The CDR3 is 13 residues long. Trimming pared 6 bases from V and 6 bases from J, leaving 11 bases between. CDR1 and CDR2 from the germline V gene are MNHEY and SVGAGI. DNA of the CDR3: TGTGCCAGCAGACCCGGAGGGGCCGGGGAGCTGTTTTTT. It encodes CASRPGGAGELFF.

The CDR3: CASSHRPGQGQETQYF. The DNA for the CDR3 is TGTGCCAGCAGCCACCGACCAGGACAGGGGCAAGAGACCCAGTACTTC. The chain uses TRBV27 and TRBJ2-5; TRBD1 matches at 9 bases. Germline V gene data show CDR1 as MNHEY and CDR2 as SMNVEV (reference sequence). V lost 6 bases to trimming and J lost 2 bases; unmatched junction nucleotides: 10. CDR3 size: 16 residues.

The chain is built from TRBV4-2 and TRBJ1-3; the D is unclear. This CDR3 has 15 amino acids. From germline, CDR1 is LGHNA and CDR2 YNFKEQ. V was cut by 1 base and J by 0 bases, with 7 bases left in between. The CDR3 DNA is TGTGCCAGCAGCCAAGTGGGAGACTCTGGAAACACCATATATTTT. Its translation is CASSQVGDSGNTIYF.

CDR3 in DNA: TGTGCCAGCAGCTTAGGGACTATGAGTGAGCAGTTCTTC. Translated: CASSLGTMSEQFF. The rearrangement uses TRBV7-3 and TRBJ2-1; TRBD2 aligns across 7 bases. CDR1 is SGHTA, CDR2 FQGTGA, per germline. The CDR3 runs to 13 residues. Losses at the gene ends were 2 bases for V and 9 bases for J; bases not matched to a gene: 4.

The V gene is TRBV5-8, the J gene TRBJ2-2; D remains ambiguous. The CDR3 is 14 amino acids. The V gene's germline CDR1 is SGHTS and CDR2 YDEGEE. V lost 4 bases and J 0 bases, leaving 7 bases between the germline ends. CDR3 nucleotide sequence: TGTGCCAGCAGCCTACTGGCGAACACCGGGGAGCTGTTTTTT. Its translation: CASSLLANTGELFF.

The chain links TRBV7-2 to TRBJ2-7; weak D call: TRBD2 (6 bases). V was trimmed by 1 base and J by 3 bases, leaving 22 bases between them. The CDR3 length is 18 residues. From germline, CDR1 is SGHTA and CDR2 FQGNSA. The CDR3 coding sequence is TGTGCCAGCAGCTTAGGATTTTGGAGGCTAGCGCAGAACTACGAGCAGTACTTC. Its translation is CASSLGFWRLAQNYEQYF.

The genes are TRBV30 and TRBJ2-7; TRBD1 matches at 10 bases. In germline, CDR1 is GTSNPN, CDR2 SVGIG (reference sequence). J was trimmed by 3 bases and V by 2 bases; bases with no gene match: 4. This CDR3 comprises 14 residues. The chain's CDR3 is CAWSPWTGGYEQYF. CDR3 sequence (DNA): TGTGCCTGGAGTCCCTGGACAGGGGGCTACGAGCAGTACTTC.

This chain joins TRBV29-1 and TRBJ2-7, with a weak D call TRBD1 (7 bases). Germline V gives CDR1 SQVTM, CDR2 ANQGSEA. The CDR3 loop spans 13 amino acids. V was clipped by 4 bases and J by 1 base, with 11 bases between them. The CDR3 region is CSVVGGQSYEQYF. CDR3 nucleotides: TGCAGCGTTGTGGGGGGACAGTCCTACGAGCAGTACTTC.

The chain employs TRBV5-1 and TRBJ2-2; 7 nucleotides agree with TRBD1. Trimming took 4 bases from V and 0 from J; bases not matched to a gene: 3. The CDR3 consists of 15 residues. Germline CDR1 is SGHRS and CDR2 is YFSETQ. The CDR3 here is CASSKGQANTGELFF. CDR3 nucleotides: TGCGCCAGCAGCAAAGGACAGGCGAACACCGGGGAGCTGTTTTTT.

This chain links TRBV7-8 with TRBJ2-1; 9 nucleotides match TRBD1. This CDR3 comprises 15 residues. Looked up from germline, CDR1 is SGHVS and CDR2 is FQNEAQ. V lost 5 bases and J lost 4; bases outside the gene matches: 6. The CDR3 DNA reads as TGTGCCAGCAGCATAGACAGGGGGGCTTACAATGAGCAGTTCTTC. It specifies CASSIDRGAYNEQFF.

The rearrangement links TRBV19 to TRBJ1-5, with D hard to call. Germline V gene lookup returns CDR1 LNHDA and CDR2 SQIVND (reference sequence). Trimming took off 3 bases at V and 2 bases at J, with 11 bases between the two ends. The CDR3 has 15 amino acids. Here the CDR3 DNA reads TGTGCCAGTAGTATCTTCGGTGTGGGCAATCAGCCCCAGCATTTT. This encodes CASSIFGVGNQPQHF.

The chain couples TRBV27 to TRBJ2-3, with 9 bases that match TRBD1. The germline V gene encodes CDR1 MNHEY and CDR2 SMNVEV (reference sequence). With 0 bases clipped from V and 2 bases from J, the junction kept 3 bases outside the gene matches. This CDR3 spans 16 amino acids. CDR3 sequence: CASSLSRTGVTDTQYF. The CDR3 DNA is TGTGCCAGCAGTTTATCTAGGACAGGGGTCACAGATACGCAGTATTTT.

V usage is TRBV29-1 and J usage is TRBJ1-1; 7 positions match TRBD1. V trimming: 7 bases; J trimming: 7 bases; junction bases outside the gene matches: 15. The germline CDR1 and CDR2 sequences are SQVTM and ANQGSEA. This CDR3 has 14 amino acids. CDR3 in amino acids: CSARNRDRPNEAFF. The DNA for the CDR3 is TGCAGCGCCCGAAATCGGGACAGACCCAATGAAGCTTTCTTT.

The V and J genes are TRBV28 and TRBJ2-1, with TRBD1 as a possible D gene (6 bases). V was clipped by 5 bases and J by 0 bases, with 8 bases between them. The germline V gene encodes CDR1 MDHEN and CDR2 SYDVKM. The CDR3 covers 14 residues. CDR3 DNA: TGTGCCAGCAGTCCAGGGGACTCCTACAATGAGCAGTTCTTC. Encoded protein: CASSPGDSYNEQFF.

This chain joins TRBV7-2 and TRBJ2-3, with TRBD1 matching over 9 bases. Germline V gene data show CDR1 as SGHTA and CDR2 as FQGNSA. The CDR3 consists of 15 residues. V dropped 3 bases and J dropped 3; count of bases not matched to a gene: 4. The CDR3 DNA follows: TGTGCCAGCAGCTTGGACAGGGGCGCAACAGATACGCAGTATTTT. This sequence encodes CASSLDRGATDTQYF.

The CDR3 DNA is TGTGCCAGCAGTGAACAGGGGGGCGAGCAGTACTTC. It specifies CASSEQGGEQYF. The rearrangement links TRBV2 to TRBJ2-7; tentatively, D is TRBD1 (7 bases). The CDR3 has 12 residues. The V end lost 2 bases, the J end lost 6 bases, and 8 bases lay between the germline ends. Germline V lookup: CDR1 SNHLY, CDR2 FYNNEI.

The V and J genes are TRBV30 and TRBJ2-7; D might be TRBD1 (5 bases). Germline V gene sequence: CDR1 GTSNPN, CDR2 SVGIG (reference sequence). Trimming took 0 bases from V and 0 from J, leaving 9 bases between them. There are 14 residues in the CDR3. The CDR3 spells CAWSVGQFSYEQYF. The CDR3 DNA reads TGTGCCTGGAGTGTGGGGCAGTTCTCCTACGAGCAGTACTTC.

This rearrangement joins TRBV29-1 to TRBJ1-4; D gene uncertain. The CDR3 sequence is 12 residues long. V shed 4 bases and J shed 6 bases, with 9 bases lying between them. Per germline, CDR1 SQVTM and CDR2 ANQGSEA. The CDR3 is CSVGSRYEKLFF. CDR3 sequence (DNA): TGCAGCGTTGGTAGCCGTTATGAAAAACTGTTTTTT. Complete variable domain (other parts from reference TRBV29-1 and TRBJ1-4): SAVISQKPSRDICQRGTSLTIQCQVDSQVTMMFWYRQQPGQSLTLIATANQGSEATYESGFVIDKFPISRPNLTFSTLTVSNMSPEDSSIYLCSVGSRYEKLFFGSGTQLSVL.

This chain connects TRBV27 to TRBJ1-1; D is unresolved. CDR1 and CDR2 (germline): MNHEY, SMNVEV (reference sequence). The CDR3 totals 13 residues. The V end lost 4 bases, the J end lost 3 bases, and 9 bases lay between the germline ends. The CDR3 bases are TGTGCCAGCAGTTCCACGGGGTACACTGAAGCTTTCTTT. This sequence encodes CASSSTGYTEAFF.

CDR3 sequence (DNA): TGTGCCAGCAGCTTGCGGCTAGCGGGGAACACCGGGGAGCTGTTTTTT. It codes for CASSLRLAGNTGELFF. This chain links TRBV5-5 with TRBJ2-2; the match to TRBD2 covers 8 bases. CDR3 length equals 16 residues. After removal of 1 base from V and 1 base from J, the junction contained 3 bases not matched to a gene. The germline gives CDR1 SGHKS, CDR2 YYEKEE (reference sequence).

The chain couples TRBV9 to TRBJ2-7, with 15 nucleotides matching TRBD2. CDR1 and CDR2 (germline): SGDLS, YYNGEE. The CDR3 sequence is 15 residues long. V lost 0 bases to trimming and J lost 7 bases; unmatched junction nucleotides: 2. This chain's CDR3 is CASSVEGTSGREQYF. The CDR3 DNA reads TGTGCCAGCAGCGTAGAGGGGACTAGCGGGAGGGAGCAGTACTTC.

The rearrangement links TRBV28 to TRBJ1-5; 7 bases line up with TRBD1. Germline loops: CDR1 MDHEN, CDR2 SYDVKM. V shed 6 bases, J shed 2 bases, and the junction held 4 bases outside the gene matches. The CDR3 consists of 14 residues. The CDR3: CASRPGTGNQPQHF. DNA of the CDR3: TGTGCCAGCAGACCCGGGACAGGCAATCAGCCCCAGCATTTT.

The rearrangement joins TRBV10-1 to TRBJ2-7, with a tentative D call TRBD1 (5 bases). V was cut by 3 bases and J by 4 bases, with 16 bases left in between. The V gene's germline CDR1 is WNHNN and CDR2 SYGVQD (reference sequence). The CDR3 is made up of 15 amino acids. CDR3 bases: TGCGCCAGCAGTGATTCGACAGTTGGAACGTACGAGCAGTACTTC. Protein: CASSDSTVGTYEQYF.

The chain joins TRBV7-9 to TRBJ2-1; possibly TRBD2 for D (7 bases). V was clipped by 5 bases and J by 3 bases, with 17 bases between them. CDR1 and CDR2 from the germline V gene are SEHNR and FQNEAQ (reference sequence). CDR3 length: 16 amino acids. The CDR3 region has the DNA TGTGCCAGCAGCCCCCTGCGGGGGCGGATCTACAATGAGCAGTTCTTC. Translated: CASSPLRGRIYNEQFF.

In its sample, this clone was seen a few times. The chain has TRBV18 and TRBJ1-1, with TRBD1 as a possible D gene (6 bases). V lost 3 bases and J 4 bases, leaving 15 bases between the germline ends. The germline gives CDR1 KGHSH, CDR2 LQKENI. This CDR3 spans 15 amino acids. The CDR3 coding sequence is TGTGCCAGCTCACCTAGGGACACACGCGGCACTGAAGCTTTCTTT. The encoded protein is CASSPRDTRGTEAFF.

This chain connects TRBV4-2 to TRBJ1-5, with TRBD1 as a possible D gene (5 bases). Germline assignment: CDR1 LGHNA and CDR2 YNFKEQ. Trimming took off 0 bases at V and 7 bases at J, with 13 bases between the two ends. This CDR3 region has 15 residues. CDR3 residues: CASSQDSQGEQPQHF. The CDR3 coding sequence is TGTGCCAGCAGCCAAGATTCCCAGGGCGAACAGCCCCAGCATTTT.

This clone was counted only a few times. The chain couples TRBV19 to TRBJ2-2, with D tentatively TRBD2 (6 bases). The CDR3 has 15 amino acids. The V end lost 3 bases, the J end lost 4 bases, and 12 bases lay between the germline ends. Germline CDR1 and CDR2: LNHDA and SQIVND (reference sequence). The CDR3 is CASSMGGVSTGELFF. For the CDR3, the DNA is TGTGCCAGTAGTATGGGGGGTGTGAGCACCGGGGAGCTGTTTTTT.

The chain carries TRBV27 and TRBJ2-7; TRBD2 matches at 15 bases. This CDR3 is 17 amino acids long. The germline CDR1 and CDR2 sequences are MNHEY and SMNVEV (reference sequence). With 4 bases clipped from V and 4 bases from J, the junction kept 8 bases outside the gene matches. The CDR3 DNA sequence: TGTGCCAGCAGTTCCCGCGGGACTAGCGGGAGGTCGTACGAGCAGTACTTC. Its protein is CASSSRGTSGRSYEQYF.

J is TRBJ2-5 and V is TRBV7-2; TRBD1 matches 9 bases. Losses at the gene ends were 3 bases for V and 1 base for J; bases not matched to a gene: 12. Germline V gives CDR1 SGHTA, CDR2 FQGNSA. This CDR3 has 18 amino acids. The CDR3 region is CASSFNRRPTGGQETQYF. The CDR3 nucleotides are TGTGCCAGCAGCTTTAATAGGAGACCGACAGGGGGCCAAGAGACCCAGTACTTC.

The CDR3 reads CASSQGSGDYEQYF. CDR3 nucleotide sequence: TGTGCCAGCAGCCAAGGGAGCGGCGACTACGAGCAGTACTTC. The rearrangement joins TRBV4-2 to TRBJ2-7, with a weak D call TRBD2 (5 bases). This CDR3 has 14 amino acids. Trimming stripped 1 base from V and 3 bases from J, with 10 bases between. The germline CDR1 and CDR2 sequences are LGHNA and YNFKEQ.